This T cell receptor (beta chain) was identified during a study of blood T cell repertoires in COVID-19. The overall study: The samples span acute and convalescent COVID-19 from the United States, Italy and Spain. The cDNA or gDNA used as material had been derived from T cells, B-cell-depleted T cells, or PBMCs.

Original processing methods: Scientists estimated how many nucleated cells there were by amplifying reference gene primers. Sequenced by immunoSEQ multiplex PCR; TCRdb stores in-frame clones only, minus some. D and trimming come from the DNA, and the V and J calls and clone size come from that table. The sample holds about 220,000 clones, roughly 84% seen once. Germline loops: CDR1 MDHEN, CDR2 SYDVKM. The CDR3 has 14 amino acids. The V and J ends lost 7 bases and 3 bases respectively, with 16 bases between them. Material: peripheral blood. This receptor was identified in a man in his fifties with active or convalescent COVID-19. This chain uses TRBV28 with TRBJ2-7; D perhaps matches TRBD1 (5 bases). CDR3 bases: TGTGCCAGCACCACAGGACCCACACTCTACGAGCAGTACTTC. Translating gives CASTTGPTLYEQYF.